This section outlines one TCR beta chain sequence together with its context. Its cognate antigen is unknown. Mixed chimerism was transient after nonmyeloablative marrow transplants from related graft donors. Some clones are missing from TCRdb's copy, which holds only in-frame ones; the method was immunoSEQ multiplex PCR. The sample lists approximately 90,000 clones; 90% to 95% were seen once. The V and J ends lost 4 bases and 3 bases, in that order; junction bases with no gene match: 6. The CDR3 loop spans 16 amino acids. Germline-derived CDR1 and CDR2 are SGHNT and YYREEE (reference sequence). This specimen comes from a study of Tregs in tolerant kidney transplant recipients. Study-wide results and limits: Changing PCR primers prevented nucleotide comparison between some patients' samples. The small number of patients limits these findings pending further validation.

This specimen was CD4+ T cells from blood (PBMCs), taken 12 months after the transplant. The chain has TRBV5-4 and TRBJ2-5; 13 nucleotides align to TRBD2. The sequence came from a human patient who received a combined kidney and bone marrow transplant. Part of the T cell pool may stem from the graft donor. The CDR3 coding sequence is TGTGCCAGCAGCCCAACCGGACTAGCGGGGGAAGAGACCCAGTACTTC. It specifies CASSPTGLAGEETQYF.